The sequence of this T cell receptor beta chain was determined in a study of T-cell reconstitution after alpha-beta-depleted transplantation in children. Notes on the study in general: Diversity of TCRbeta at day 60 was high in some patients, arising from surviving recipient T cells and thymic progenitors.

Preparation of the TCRbeta library involved a method that used unique molecular identifiers. TCRdb used MiXCR to reprocess the PCR reads, holding one entry per CDR3 protein. The sample consists of approximately 130,000 distinct CDR3 sequences, 8% to 10% of them appearing once. Of note for this clonotype: Its target is unknown.

V lost 2 bases to trimming and J lost 7 bases, with 3 bases between them. The CDR3 runs to 10 residues. The germline CDR1 and CDR2 sequences are MNHEY and SMNVEV (reference sequence). The V call is TRBV27, the J call TRBJ2-7; D gene unclear. The clonotype was recovered from a girl under three years old who had a stem cell transplant for combined immunodeficiency, so the T cells may come from the graft donor. Sequences were derived from PBMCs, mostly from graft donor cells, sampled 180 days after TCRalphabeta/CD19-depleted stem cell transplant. The CDR3 loop reads CASSLREQYF. As DNA, the CDR3 is TGTGCCAGCAGTTTAAGAGAGCAGTACTTC.